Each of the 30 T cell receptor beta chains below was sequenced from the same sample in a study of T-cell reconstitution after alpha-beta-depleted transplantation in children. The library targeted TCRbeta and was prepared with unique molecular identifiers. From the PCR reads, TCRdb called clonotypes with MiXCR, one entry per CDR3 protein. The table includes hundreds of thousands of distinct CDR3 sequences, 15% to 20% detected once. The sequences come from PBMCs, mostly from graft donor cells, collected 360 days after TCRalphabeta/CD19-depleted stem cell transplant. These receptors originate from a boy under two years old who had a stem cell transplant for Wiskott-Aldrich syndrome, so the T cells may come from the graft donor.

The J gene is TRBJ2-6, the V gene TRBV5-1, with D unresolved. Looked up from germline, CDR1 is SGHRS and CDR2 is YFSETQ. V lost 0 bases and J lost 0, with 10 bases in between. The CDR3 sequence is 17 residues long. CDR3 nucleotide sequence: TGCGCCAGCAGCTTGGTAGGGTCGGTCTCTGGGGCCAACGTCCTGACTTTC. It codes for CASSLVGSVSGANVLTF.

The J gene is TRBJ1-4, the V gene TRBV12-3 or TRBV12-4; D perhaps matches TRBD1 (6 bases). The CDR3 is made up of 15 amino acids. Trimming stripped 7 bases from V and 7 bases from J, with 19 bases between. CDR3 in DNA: TGTGCCAGCACCCTATGGTCGGGGGGCGGTGAAAAACTGTTTTTT. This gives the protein CASTLWSGGGEKLFF.

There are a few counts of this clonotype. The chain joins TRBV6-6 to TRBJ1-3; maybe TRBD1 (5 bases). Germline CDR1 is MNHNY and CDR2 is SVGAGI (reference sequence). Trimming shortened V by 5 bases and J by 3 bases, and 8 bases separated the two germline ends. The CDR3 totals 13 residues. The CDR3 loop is CASSGGFGNTIYF. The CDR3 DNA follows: TGTGCCAGCAGTGGGGGTTTTGGAAACACCATATATTTT.

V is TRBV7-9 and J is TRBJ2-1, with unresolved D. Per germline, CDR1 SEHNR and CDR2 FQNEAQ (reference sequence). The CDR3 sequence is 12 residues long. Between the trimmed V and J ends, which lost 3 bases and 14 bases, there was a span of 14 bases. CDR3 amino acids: CASSFASGVEFF. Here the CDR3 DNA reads TGTGCCAGCAGCTTCGCTTCCGGCGTAGAGTTCTTC. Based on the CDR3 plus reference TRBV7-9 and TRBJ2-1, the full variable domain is DTGVSQNPRHKITKRGQNVTFRCDPISEHNRLYWYRQTLGQGPEFLTYFQNEAQLEKSRLLSDRFSAERPKGSFSTLEIQRTEQGDSAMYLCASSFASGVEFFGPGTRLTVL.

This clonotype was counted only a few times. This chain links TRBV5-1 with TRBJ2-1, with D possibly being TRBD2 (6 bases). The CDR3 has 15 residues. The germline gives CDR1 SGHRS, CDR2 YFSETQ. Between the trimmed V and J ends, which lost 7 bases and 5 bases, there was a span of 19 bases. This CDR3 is CASQRSTSWNNEQFF. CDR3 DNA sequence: TGCGCCAGCCAAAGGTCCACTAGCTGGAACAATGAGCAGTTCTTC.

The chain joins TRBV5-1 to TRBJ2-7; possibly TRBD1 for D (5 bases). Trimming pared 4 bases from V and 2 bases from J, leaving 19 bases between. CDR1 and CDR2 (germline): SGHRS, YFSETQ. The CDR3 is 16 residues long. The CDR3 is CASSRNDVGLPYEQYF. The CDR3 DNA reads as TGCGCCAGCAGCCGAAACGACGTGGGGCTTCCCTACGAGCAGTACTTC.

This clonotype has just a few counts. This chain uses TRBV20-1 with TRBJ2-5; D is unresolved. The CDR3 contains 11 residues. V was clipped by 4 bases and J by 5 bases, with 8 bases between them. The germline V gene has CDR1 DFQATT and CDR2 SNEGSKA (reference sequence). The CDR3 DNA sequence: TGCAGTGCTAAGAGGAGCGAGACCCAGTACTTC. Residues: CSAKRSETQYF.

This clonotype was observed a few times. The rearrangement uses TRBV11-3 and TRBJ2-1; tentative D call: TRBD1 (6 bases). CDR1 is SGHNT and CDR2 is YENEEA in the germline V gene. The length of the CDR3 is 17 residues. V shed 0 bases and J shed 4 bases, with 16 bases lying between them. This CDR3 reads CASSLDLKAGAYNEQFF. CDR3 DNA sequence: TGTGCCAGCAGCTTAGATCTAAAGGCAGGGGCGTACAATGAGCAGTTCTTC.

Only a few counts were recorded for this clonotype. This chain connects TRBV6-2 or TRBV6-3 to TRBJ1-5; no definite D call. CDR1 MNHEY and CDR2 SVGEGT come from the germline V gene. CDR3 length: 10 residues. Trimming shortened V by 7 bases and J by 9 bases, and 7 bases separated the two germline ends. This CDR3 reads CASKNGPQHF. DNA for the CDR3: TGTGCCAGCAAAAATGGGCCCCAGCATTTT.

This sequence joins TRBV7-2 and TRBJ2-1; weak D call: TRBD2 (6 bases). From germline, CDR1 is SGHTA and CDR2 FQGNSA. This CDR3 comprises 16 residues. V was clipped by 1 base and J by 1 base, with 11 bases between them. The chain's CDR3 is CASSLGLAPSYNEQFF. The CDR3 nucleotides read TGTGCCAGCAGCTTAGGGCTAGCGCCATCCTACAATGAGCAGTTCTTC.

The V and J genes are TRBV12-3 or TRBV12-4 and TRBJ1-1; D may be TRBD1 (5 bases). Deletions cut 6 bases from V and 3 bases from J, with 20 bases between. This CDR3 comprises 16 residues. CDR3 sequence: CASSINRNGGYTEAFF. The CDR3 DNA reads TGTGCCAGCAGCATAAACCGAAACGGGGGTTACACTGAAGCTTTCTTT.

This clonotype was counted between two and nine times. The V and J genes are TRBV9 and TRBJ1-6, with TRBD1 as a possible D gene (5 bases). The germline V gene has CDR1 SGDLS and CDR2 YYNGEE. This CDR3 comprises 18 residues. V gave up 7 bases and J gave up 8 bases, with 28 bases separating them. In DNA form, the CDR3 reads TGTGCCAGCGGTTTTCGCCTTGCAGGGCTTATTTCGGATTCACCCCTCCACTTT. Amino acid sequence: CASGFRLAGLISDSPLHF. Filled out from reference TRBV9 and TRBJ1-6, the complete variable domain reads DSGVTQTPKHLITATGQRVTLRCSPRSGDLSVYWYQQSLDQGLQFLIQYYNGEERAKGNILERFSAQQFPDLHSELNLSSLELGDSALYFCASGFRLAGLISDSPLHFGNGTRLTVT.

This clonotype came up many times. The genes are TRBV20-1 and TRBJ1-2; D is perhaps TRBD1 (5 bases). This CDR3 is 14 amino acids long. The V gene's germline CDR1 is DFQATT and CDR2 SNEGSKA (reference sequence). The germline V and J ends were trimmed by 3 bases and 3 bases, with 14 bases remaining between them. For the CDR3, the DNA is TGCAGTGCTAGGGCTTGGGGGGGAGACTATGGCTACACCTTC. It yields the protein CSARAWGGDYGYTF.

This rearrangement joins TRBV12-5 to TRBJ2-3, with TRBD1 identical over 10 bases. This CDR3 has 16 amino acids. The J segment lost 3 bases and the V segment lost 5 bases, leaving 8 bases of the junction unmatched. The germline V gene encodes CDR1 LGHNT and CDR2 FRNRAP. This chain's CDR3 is CASGTTGQGLTDTQYF. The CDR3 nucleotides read TGTGCTAGTGGTACCACGGGACAGGGGTTGACAGATACGCAGTATTTT.

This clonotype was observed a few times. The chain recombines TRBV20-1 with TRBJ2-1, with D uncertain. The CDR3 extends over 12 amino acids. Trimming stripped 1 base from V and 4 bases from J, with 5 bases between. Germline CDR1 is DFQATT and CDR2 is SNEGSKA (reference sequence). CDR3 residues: CSARVNYNEQFF. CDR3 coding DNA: TGCAGTGCTAGAGTCAATTACAATGAGCAGTTCTTC.

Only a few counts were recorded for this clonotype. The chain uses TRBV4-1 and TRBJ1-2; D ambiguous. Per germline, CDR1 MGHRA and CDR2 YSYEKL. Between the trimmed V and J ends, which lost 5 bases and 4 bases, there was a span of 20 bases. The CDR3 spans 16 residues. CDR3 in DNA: TGCGCCAGCAGCGAAAGATTTCCAGGCGAAGGCTATGGCTACACCTTC. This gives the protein CASSERFPGEGYGYTF.

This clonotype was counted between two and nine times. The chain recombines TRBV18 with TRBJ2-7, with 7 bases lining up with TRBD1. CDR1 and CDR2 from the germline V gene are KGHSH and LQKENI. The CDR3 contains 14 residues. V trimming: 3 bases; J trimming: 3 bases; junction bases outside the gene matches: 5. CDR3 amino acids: CASSPETGNYEQYF. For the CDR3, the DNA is TGTGCCAGCTCACCCGAGACAGGGAACTACGAGCAGTACTTC.

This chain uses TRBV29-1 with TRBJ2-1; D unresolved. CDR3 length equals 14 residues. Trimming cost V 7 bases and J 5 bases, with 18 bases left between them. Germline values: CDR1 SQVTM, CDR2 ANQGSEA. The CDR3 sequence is CSATGQDKDNEQFF. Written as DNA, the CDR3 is TGCAGCGCCACCGGGCAGGATAAAGACAATGAGCAGTTCTTC.

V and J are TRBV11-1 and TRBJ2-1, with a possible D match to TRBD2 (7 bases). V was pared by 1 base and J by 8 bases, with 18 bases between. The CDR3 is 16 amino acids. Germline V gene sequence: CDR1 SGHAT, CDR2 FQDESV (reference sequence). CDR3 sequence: CASSLDGGGPRHEQFF. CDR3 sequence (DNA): TGTGCCAGCAGCTTAGATGGGGGGGGGCCCCGGCATGAGCAGTTCTTC.

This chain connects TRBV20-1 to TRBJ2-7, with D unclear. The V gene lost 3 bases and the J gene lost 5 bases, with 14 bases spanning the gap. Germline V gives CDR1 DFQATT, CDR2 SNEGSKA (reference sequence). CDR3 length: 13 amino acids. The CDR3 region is CSARPDPHNEQYF. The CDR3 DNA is TGCAGTGCTAGGCCAGACCCTCACAACGAGCAGTACTTC.

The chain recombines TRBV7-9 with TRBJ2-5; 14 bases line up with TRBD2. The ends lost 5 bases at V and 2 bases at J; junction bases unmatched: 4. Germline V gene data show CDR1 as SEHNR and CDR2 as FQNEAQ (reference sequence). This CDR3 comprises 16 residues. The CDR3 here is CASSLGTSGRQETQYF. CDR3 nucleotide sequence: TGTGCCAGCAGCCTCGGGACTAGCGGGAGACAAGAGACCCAGTACTTC. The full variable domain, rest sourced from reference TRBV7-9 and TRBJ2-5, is DTGVSQNPRHKITKRGQNVTFRCDPISEHNRLYWYRQTLGQGPEFLTYFQNEAQLEKSRLLSDRFSAERPKGSFSTLEIQRTEQGDSAMYLCASSLGTSGRQETQYFGPGTRLLVL.

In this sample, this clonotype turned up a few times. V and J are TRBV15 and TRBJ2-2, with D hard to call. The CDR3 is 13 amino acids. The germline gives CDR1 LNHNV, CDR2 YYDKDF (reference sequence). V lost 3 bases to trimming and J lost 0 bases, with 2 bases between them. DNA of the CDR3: TGTGCCACCAGCAGCGCGAACACCGGGGAGCTGTTTTTT. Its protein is CATSSANTGELFF.

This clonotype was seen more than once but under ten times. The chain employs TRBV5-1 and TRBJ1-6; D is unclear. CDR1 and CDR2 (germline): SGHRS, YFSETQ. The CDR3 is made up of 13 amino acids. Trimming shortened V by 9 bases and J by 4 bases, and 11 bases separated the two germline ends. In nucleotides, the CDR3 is TGCGCCACCCGGGAGGATTATAATTCACCCCTCCACTTT. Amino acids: CATREDYNSPLHF.

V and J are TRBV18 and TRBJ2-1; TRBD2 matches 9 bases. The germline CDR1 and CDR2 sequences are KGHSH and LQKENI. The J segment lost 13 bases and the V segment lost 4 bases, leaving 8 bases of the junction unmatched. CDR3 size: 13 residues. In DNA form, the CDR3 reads TGTGCCAGCTCACTAGTACTAGCGGGTGAACAGTTCTTC. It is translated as CASSLVLAGEQFF.

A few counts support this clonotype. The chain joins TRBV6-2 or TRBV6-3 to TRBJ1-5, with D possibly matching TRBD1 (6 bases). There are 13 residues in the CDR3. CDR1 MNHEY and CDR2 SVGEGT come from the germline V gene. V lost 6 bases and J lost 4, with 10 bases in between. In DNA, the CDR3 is TGTGCCAGCAGCGTCACAGGGAATCAGCCCCAGCATTTT. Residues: CASSVTGNQPQHF.

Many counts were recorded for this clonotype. CDR3 in DNA: TGCGCCAGCAGCTTGACTAGCGGGAGAAATGAGCAGTTCTTC. It translates to CASSLTSGRNEQFF. This chain joins TRBV5-1 and TRBJ2-1; 11 bases fit TRBD2. The CDR3 runs to 14 residues. Per germline, CDR1 SGHRS and CDR2 YFSETQ. V shed 1 base, J shed 7 bases, and the junction held 1 base outside the gene matches.

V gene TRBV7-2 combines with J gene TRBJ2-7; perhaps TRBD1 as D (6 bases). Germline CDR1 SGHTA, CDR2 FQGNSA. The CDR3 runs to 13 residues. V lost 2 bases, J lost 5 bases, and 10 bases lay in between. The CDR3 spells CASSLNRVNEQYF. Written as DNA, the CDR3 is TGTGCCAGCAGCTTAAACAGGGTGAACGAGCAGTACTTC.

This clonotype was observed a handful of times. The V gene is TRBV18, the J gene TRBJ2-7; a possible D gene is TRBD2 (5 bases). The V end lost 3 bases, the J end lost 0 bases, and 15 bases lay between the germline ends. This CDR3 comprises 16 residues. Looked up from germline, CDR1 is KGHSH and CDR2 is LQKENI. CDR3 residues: CASSPWGSASSYEQYF. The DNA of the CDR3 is TGTGCCAGCTCACCCTGGGGTAGCGCGAGCTCCTACGAGCAGTACTTC.

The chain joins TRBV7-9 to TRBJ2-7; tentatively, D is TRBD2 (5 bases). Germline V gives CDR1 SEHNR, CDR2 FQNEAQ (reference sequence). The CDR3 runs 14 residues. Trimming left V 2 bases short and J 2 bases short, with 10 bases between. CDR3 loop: CASSLSGRPYEQYF. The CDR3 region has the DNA TGTGCCAGCAGCTTATCTGGGAGACCCTACGAGCAGTACTTC.

In nucleotides, the CDR3 is TGTGCCAGCAGTACCGCTAGGGGGATGCGGCACGAAAAACTGTTTTTT. As protein: CASSTARGMRHEKLFF. The V call is TRBV6-1, the J call TRBJ1-4; maybe TRBD1 (6 bases). The germline gives CDR1 MNHNS, CDR2 SASEGT. CDR3 size: 16 residues. V shed 5 bases and J shed 8 bases, with 21 bases lying between them.